The 24 T cell receptor beta chains listed next were all sequenced from one sample in a study of Ad26.COV2.S vaccination and SARS-CoV-2 variants. Libraries were prepared by immunoSEQ multiplex PCR; TCRdb keeps only in-frame clonotypes and omits some of them. Among fewer than 600,000 clones listed, around 89% were seen once. Stated treatment: roughly 20 received Ad26.COV2.S at low or high dose, single or two shots; roughly 5 received placebo; per-sample allocation not given. The study sampled participants on day 63 after the first vaccine or placebo injection. Source: peripheral blood, taken in a trial of Ad26.COV2.S vaccine versus placebo. These receptors all stem from a person between 18 and 65 years old who received the Ad26.COV2.S COVID-19 vaccine or a placebo.

This chain links TRBV2 with TRBJ1-6; 7 bases are a match to TRBD1. Germline V lookup: CDR1 SNHLY, CDR2 FYNNEI. With V trimmed by 9 bases and J by 0 bases, 5 bases remained unmatched. The CDR3 totals 15 residues. As DNA, the CDR3 is TGTGCCAGGCGACAGGGAGTCTCCTATAATTCACCCCTCCACTTT. Translating it yields CARRQGVSYNSPLHF.

The chain uses TRBV6-6 and TRBJ1-1; D not resolved. Germline assignment: CDR1 MNHNY and CDR2 SVGAGI (reference sequence). The CDR3 consists of 14 residues. The V end lost 7 bases, the J end lost 5 bases, and 17 bases lay between the germline ends. Here the CDR3 DNA reads TGTGCCAGCACCAGTCAGGTTTACGGGACTGAAGCTTTCTTT. Its protein product is CASTSQVYGTEAFF.

The rearrangement links TRBV11-2 to TRBJ2-2; the D is unclear. The germline V gene has CDR1 SGHAT and CDR2 FQNNGV. This CDR3 is built from 13 residues. V was pared by 2 bases and J by 6 bases, with 7 bases between. CDR3 DNA sequence: TGTGCCAGCAGCTTATTGGGGTCCGGGGAGCTGTTTTTT. It yields the protein CASSLLGSGELFF.

This sequence joins TRBV30 and TRBJ1-5, with a tentative D call TRBD1 (5 bases). Trimming removed 5 bases at V and 2 bases at J, with 16 bases between. The CDR3 length is 15 residues. Germline V lookup: CDR1 GTSNPN, CDR2 SVGIG (reference sequence). The CDR3 loop is CAWGDPGRRNQPQHF. In nucleotides, the CDR3 is TGTGCCTGGGGAGACCCGGGACGGCGCAATCAGCCCCAGCATTTT.

The CDR3 sequence: CASSLTGTVETQYF. CDR3 coding DNA: TGTGCCAGCAGCCTAACCGGGACAGTCGAGACCCAGTACTTC. The chain is built from TRBV28 and TRBJ2-5, with 7 bases that match TRBD1. Germline loops: CDR1 MDHEN, CDR2 SYDVKM. CDR3 length: 14 amino acids. The ends lost 6 bases at V and 5 bases at J; junction bases unmatched: 9.

V gene TRBV3-1 (or the pseudogene TRBV3-2) combines with J gene TRBJ1-1; no clear D gene. Germline values: CDR1 LGHDT, CDR2 YNNKEL (reference sequence). V lost 3 bases and J lost 3, with 14 bases in between. The CDR3 is 15 amino acids. In DNA form, the CDR3 reads TGTGCCAGCAGCCACGGTCGCCGCTGGGACACTGAAGCTTTCTTT. Its protein is CASSHGRRWDTEAFF.

CDR3 protein: CASRTDRGLTEAFF. The CDR3 bases are TGTGCCAGCAGAACGGACAGGGGGCTAACTGAAGCTTTCTTT. The chain has TRBV6-5 and TRBJ1-1, with 11 bases matching TRBD1. Unmatched junction bases numbered 5, after V lost 6 bases and J lost 5 bases. Germline CDR1 is MNHEY and CDR2 is SVGAGI. This CDR3 is 14 amino acids long.

The rearrangement uses TRBV6-2 or TRBV6-3 and TRBJ1-3; the D is unclear. The CDR3 has 15 amino acids. The V end lost 5 bases, the J end lost 0 bases, and 11 bases lay between the germline ends. Germline V gene lookup returns CDR1 MNHEY and CDR2 SVGEGT. CDR3: CASSNQAHSGNTIYF. The CDR3 nucleotides are TGTGCCAGCAGTAATCAGGCTCACTCTGGAAACACCATATATTTT.

A note on this clone: Other DNA sequences in this sample translate to the same CDR3. The chain employs TRBV5-4 and TRBJ2-5; 9 nucleotides agree with TRBD2. The germline gives CDR1 SGHNT, CDR2 YYREEE (reference sequence). The V segment lost 4 bases and the J segment 1 base; nucleotides outside the gene matches: 5. The CDR3 is 15 residues long. The CDR3 DNA is TGTGCCAGCAGCCAACGACTAGCGGCCCAAGAGACCCAGTACTTC. It translates to CASSQRLAAQETQYF.

The rearrangement joins TRBV9 to TRBJ2-7; D call uncertain. Germline CDR1 is SGDLS and CDR2 is YYNGEE. Between the trimmed V and J ends, which lost 4 bases and 3 bases, there was a span of 17 bases. The CDR3 extends over 15 amino acids. CDR3 DNA: TGTGCCAGCAGCCCGGTAGGTGGATCCCTCTACGAGCAGTACTTC. This gives the protein CASSPVGGSLYEQYF.

The chain couples TRBV28 to TRBJ2-3, with D possibly matching TRBD1 (6 bases). V was shortened by 7 bases and J by 1 base, with 12 bases between the two germline ends. This CDR3 spans 14 amino acids. The germline CDR1 and CDR2 sequences are MDHEN and SYDVKM. DNA for the CDR3: TGTGCCAGCAACTATAAGGGGGGCACAGATACGCAGTATTTT. This gives the protein CASNYKGGTDTQYF.

This chain joins TRBV11-2 and TRBJ2-1, with 9 bases lining up with TRBD2. Germline V gives CDR1 SGHAT, CDR2 FQNNGV. The CDR3 length is 15 residues. V was pared by 3 bases and J by 7 bases, with 7 bases of the junction left unmatched. The CDR3 DNA is TGTGCCAGCAGCTTGCCGGGACTAGCATCGAATGAGCAGTTCTTC. Amino acid sequence: CASSLPGLASNEQFF.

V gene TRBV28 combines with J gene TRBJ1-5; D is perhaps TRBD1 (6 bases). V lost 4 bases and J lost 5, with 18 bases in between. CDR1 is MDHEN and CDR2 is SYDVKM in the germline V gene. CDR3 length: 16 residues. The CDR3 DNA is TGTGCCAGCAGTTCCTTCTTCTGGGGGGGCGATCAGCCCCAGCATTTT. Translating gives CASSSFFWGGDQPQHF.

This clone showed up just a few times. V is TRBV7-9 and J is TRBJ1-3; D might be TRBD1 (6 bases). This CDR3 has 18 amino acids. Germline assignment: CDR1 SEHNR and CDR2 FQNEAQ (reference sequence). V was pared by 5 bases and J by 8 bases, with 28 bases between. The CDR3 region has the DNA TGTGCCAGCAGCCCACCCGGGGGAGTAAGGACAGTTGTGGACACCATATATTTT. This sequence encodes CASSPPGGVRTVVDTIYF.

This chain links TRBV5-1 with TRBJ2-1; 9 nucleotides match TRBD2. V was pared by 1 base and J by 2 bases, with 1 base of the junction left unmatched. The germline CDR1 and CDR2 sequences are SGHRS and YFSETQ. This CDR3 has 15 amino acids. The CDR3 DNA is TGCGCCAGCAGCTTGTTAGCGGGAGCCTACAATGAGCAGTTCTTC. Translation: CASSLLAGAYNEQFF. Full variable domain (missing parts from reference TRBV5-1 and TRBJ2-1): KAGVTQTPRYLIKTRGQQVTLSCSPISGHRSVSWYQQTPGQGLQFLFEYFSETQRNKGNFPGRFSGRQFSNSRSEMNVSTLELGDSALYLCASSLLAGAYNEQFFGPGTRLTVL.

The chain uses TRBV7-9 and TRBJ1-3; 8 nucleotides match TRBD1. This CDR3 has 15 amino acids. Germline CDR1 and CDR2: SEHNR and FQNEAQ (reference sequence). The trim removed 0 bases at V and 3 bases at J, leaving 1 base unmatched. CDR3 sequence reads: CASSLATGGGNTIYF. The CDR3 DNA is TGTGCCAGCAGCTTAGCTACAGGGGGTGGAAACACCATATATTTT.

V is TRBV5-4 and J is TRBJ2-1, with 10 bases lining up with TRBD2. V lost 2 bases, J lost 3 bases, and 5 bases stayed unmatched. Germline-derived CDR1 and CDR2 are SGHNT and YYREEE (reference sequence). The CDR3 is made up of 16 amino acids. This CDR3 reads CASSFKGLADYNEQFF. In nucleotides, the CDR3 is TGTGCCAGCAGCTTCAAAGGACTAGCGGACTACAATGAGCAGTTCTTC.

The V gene is TRBV19, the J gene TRBJ2-5, with D unresolved. The germline CDR1 and CDR2 sequences are LNHDA and SQIVND (reference sequence). The V end lost 5 bases, the J end lost 2 bases, and 9 bases lay between the germline ends. The CDR3 loop spans 13 amino acids. This CDR3 reads CASSPNRQETQYF. CDR3 DNA sequence: TGTGCCAGTAGTCCCAACCGGCAAGAGACCCAGTACTTC.

The rearrangement uses TRBV13 and TRBJ2-1; D may correspond to TRBD1 or TRBD2 (5 bases each). V lost 5 bases and J 7 bases, leaving 15 bases between the germline ends. In germline, CDR1 is PRHDT, CDR2 FYEKMQ (reference sequence). The CDR3 loop spans 14 amino acids. The CDR3 DNA follows: TGTGCCAGCAGCGGGGGTGCTCCGAGGAATGAGCAGTTCTTC. Protein: CASSGGAPRNEQFF.

V is TRBV7-2 and J is TRBJ1-1; the D gene is possibly TRBD1 (6 bases). V was shortened by 7 bases and J by 4 bases, with 13 bases between the two germline ends. This CDR3 comprises 13 residues. Germline V gives CDR1 SGHTA, CDR2 FQGNSA. The CDR3 loop reads CASMTQGSTEAFF. The CDR3 DNA is TGTGCCAGCATGACACAGGGATCCACTGAAGCTTTCTTT. The whole variable domain, filled in from reference TRBV7-2 and TRBJ1-1, reads GAGVSQSPSNKVTEKGKDVELRCDPISGHTALYWYRQSLGQGLEFLIYFQGNSAPDKSGLPSDRFSAERTGGSVSTLTIQRTQQEDSAVYLCASMTQGSTEAFFGQGTRLTVV.

CDR3 sequence (DNA): TGTGCCAGCAGTTTACGGACAGGGATTAGCGACTATGGCTACACCTTC. The encoded protein is CASSLRTGISDYGYTF. The rearrangement joins TRBV28 to TRBJ1-2; TRBD1 aligns across 8 bases. The CDR3 is made up of 16 amino acids. The germline V gene encodes CDR1 MDHEN and CDR2 SYDVKM. V trimming: 2 bases; J trimming: 3 bases; junction bases outside the gene matches: 8.

In this sample, this clone turned up a few times. The rearrangement links TRBV2 to TRBJ2-3; a weak D match, TRBD1 (5 bases). V was clipped by 8 bases and J by 4 bases, with 16 bases between them. CDR1 is SNHLY and CDR2 is FYNNEI in the germline V gene. The CDR3 has 14 residues. In DNA, the CDR3 is TGTGCCAGCGCTTGGTTAGGGGTATCAGATACGCAGTATTTT. It yields the protein CASAWLGVSDTQYF.

This chain uses TRBV5-1 with TRBJ2-1; TRBD2 matches 10 bases. CDR3 length: 15 amino acids. Germline CDR1 reads SGHRS; CDR2 reads YFSETQ. V lost 4 bases to trimming and J lost 6 bases; unmatched junction nucleotides: 7. CDR3: CASSPGLASANEQFF. The CDR3 coding sequence is TGCGCCAGCAGCCCGGGACTAGCGAGCGCCAATGAGCAGTTCTTC.

The chain carries TRBV6-4 and TRBJ1-1; D is unclear. CDR3 size: 13 residues. V lost 4 bases to trimming and J lost 0 bases, with 6 bases between them. Germline V gives CDR1 MRHNA, CDR2 SNTAGT. CDR3 sequence reads: CASSAKLNTEAFF. CDR3 DNA: TGTGCCAGCAGTGCCAAATTGAACACTGAAGCTTTCTTT.